What follows are 3 T cell receptor beta chains derived from one specimen sequenced in a study of blood T cell repertoires in COVID-19. Sequencing used immunoSEQ multiplex PCR; TCRdb keeps in-frame clones, though not all of them. The table records tens of thousands of clones, approximately 79% of them present only once. The material sequenced was peripheral blood. The origin of the receptors is a human donor in a cohort sampled during active COVID-19.

This chain connects TRBV5-6 to TRBJ1-5; no reliable D call. CDR1 is SGHDT and CDR2 is YYEEEE in the germline V gene. The CDR3 is 12 amino acids. With 1 base removed from V and 7 bases from J, the gap between germline ends came to 6 bases. In nucleotides, the CDR3 is TGTGCCAGCAGCTTGTATAGCCAGCCCCAGCATTTT. Amino acids: CASSLYSQPQHF.

V and J are TRBV19 and TRBJ1-5, with 10 bases fitting TRBD1. V shed 8 bases, J shed 2 bases, and the junction held 3 bases outside the gene matches. Germline V CDR1 and CDR2: LNHDA, SQIVND (reference sequence). The CDR3 runs to 14 residues. CDR3 in DNA: TGTGCCAGTGGGGACAGGGGAGGCAATCAGCCCCAGCATTTT. Protein sequence: CASGDRGGNQPQHF.

The gene calls are TRBV3-1 (or the pseudogene TRBV3-2) and TRBJ1-2; a weak D match, TRBD1 (6 bases). Trimming left V 4 bases short and J 7 bases short, with 16 bases between. Germline V gene data show CDR1 as LGHDT and CDR2 as YNNKEL (reference sequence). The CDR3 loop spans 14 amino acids. The CDR3 protein is CASSPRTGRVGYTF. The CDR3 DNA is TGTGCCAGCAGCCCCCGAACAGGGCGCGTTGGCTACACCTTC.